Sequencing of this T cell receptor beta chain was carried out in a study of T-cell reconstitution after alpha-beta-depleted transplantation in children. The library targeted TCRbeta and was prepared with unique molecular identifiers. One entry per CDR3 protein results from TCRdb running MiXCR on the PCR reads. The table lists about 420,000 distinct CDR3 sequences, about 11% of them singletons. V was clipped by 6 bases and J by 9 bases; unmatched bases: 11. The germline V gene encodes CDR1 MNHEY and CDR2 SMNVEV (reference sequence). The CDR3 consists of 14 residues. This clonotype was counted at least ten times.

The chain recombines TRBV27 with TRBJ1-5; 7 nucleotides align to TRBD1. The TCR was taken from a human donor who donated a stem cell graft to a child with acute myeloid leukemia. This sample comprised PBMCs from the stem cell graft donor, obtained from the stem cell graft. This CDR3 is CASSPGGESAPQHF. The CDR3 coding sequence is TGTGCCAGCAGCCCAGGGGGGGAGTCTGCGCCCCAGCATTTT.